Reported below is one T cell receptor (beta chain). Its target is not known. Germline V gene lookup returns CDR1 LNHNV and CDR2 YYDKDF (reference sequence). This CDR3 spans 15 amino acids. V was cut by 5 bases and J by 2 bases, with 12 bases left in between. The donors gave bone marrow, and they were healthy. PCR used 60 Vbeta primers and 13 Jbeta primers. Sequencing was performed with immunoSEQ multiplex PCR; in TCRdb, only in-frame clones are kept and a portion is missing. The repertoire holds 150,000 or so clones, with just under 75% as singletons. This specimen belongs to a study of cytomegalovirus exposure and HLA in healthy donors. Study-level results: CMV serostatus was the sole immune exposure information available. Later analysis identified around 15,000 TCR beta sequences associated with HLA alleles, using a false discovery rate threshold of 0.05.

The chain has TRBV15 and TRBJ1-4; maybe TRBD1 (5 bases). This receptor was identified in a woman between 18 and 30 years old in good health and CMV-seronegative. Sequenced: PBMCs. As DNA, the CDR3 is TGTGCCACCAGCGAGCGGGGCGCTACTAATGAAAAACTGTTTTTT. Its protein is CATSERGATNEKLFF.